Listed here are 25 T cell receptor beta chains from one sample, sequenced in a study of blood T cell repertoires in COVID-19. Clones were sequenced by immunoSEQ multiplex PCR, and TCRdb holds only the in-frame ones, with some missing. Of about 58,000 clones in the sample, around 78% are singletons; the top ten hold 4.5% to 6%. The sequencing input was peripheral blood. These receptors came from a human donor in a cohort sampled during active COVID-19.

The chain couples TRBV5-8 to TRBJ2-3; 10 bases are a match to TRBD2. The germline V gene encodes CDR1 SGHTS and CDR2 YDEGEE. The CDR3 covers 18 residues. J lost 3 bases, V lost 0 bases, and 10 bases had no gene match. CDR3 nucleotide sequence: TGTGCCAGCAGCTTGGAGCCTAGCGGGAGTTTTCGAACAGATACGCAGTATTTT. It codes for CASSLEPSGSFRTDTQYF.

This clone appeared a few times. This rearrangement joins TRBV7-3 to TRBJ2-7; TRBD1 aligns across 7 bases. V was clipped by 4 bases and J by 4 bases; unmatched bases: 4. The CDR3 runs to 13 residues. CDR1 and CDR2 (germline): SGHTA, FQGTGA. The CDR3 protein is CASSWGRGYEQYF. CDR3 nucleotide sequence: TGTGCCAGCAGCTGGGGCAGGGGGTACGAGCAGTACTTC. Together with reference TRBV7-3 and TRBJ2-7, the CDR3 gives the full variable domain: GAGVSQTPSNKVTEKGKYVELRCDPISGHTALYWYRQSLGQGPEFLIYFQGTGAADDSGLPNDRFFAVRPEGSVSTLKIQRTERGDSAVYLCASSWGRGYEQYFGPGTRLTVT.

The rearrangement uses TRBV7-9 and TRBJ2-7; possibly TRBD1 for D (6 bases). CDR1 SEHNR and CDR2 FQNEAQ come from the germline V gene (reference sequence). The CDR3 extends over 14 amino acids. Trimming removed 6 bases from V and 3 bases from J, with 15 bases in between. CDR3 sequence: CASRIQGKGYEQYF. The CDR3 DNA is TGTGCCAGCAGAATACAGGGAAAAGGCTACGAGCAGTACTTC. Full variable domain (missing parts from reference TRBV7-9 and TRBJ2-7): DTGVSQNPRHKITKRGQNVTFRCDPISEHNRLYWYRQTLGQGPEFLTYFQNEAQLEKSRLLSDRFSAERPKGSFSTLEIQRTEQGDSAMYLCASRIQGKGYEQYFGPGTRLTVT.

J is TRBJ1-1 and V is TRBV6-4; D is undetermined. Germline V gene lookup returns CDR1 MRHNA and CDR2 SNTAGT. The ends were cut back, 0 bases at V and 5 bases at J, with 13 bases in the middle. This CDR3 is built from 15 residues. The CDR3 here is CASSDSRAAGTEAFF. CDR3 sequence (DNA): TGTGCCAGCAGTGACTCGAGGGCTGCGGGGACTGAAGCTTTCTTT.

This chain uses TRBV29-1 with TRBJ2-7, with TRBD1 identical over 8 bases. The CDR3 is 13 amino acids. The V and J ends lost 4 bases and 1 base, in that order; junction bases with no gene match: 3. Germline V gene sequence: CDR1 SQVTM, CDR2 ANQGSEA. CDR3 in DNA: TGCAGCGTTGGGACAGGGTATTCCTACGAGCAGTACTTC. Translated, it gives CSVGTGYSYEQYF.

This sequence joins TRBV24-1 and TRBJ1-2; 7 bases align to TRBD1. V was pared by 2 bases and J by 4 bases, with 6 bases of the junction left unmatched. CDR1 and CDR2 from the germline V gene are KGHDR and SFDVKD. The CDR3 covers 15 residues. The chain's CDR3 is CATSDSGTATYGYTF. The CDR3 coding sequence is TGTGCCACCAGTGATTCTGGGACAGCGACCTATGGCTACACCTTC.

In this sample, this clone turned up a few times. V is TRBV5-1 and J is TRBJ1-5, with no clear D. The CDR3 is made up of 13 amino acids. The V gene lost 1 base and the J gene lost 5 bases, with 7 bases spanning the gap. Germline-derived CDR1 and CDR2 are SGHRS and YFSETQ. The CDR3 DNA reads as TGCGCCAGCAGCTTGTGGGGAGATCAGCCCCAGCATTTT. Its translation: CASSLWGDQPQHF.

The rearrangement uses TRBV10-3 and TRBJ2-7; 7 bases are shared with TRBD1. Germline loops: CDR1 ENHRY, CDR2 SYGVKD. The CDR3 length is 12 residues. V shed 10 bases, J shed 0 bases, and the junction held 3 bases outside the gene matches. CDR3 residues: CASGDSSYEQYF. DNA of the CDR3: TGTGCCAGTGGGGACAGCTCCTACGAGCAGTACTTC.

The chain is built from TRBV29-1 and TRBJ1-1; D might be TRBD1 (5 bases). There are 12 residues in the CDR3. The germline CDR1 and CDR2 sequences are SQVTM and ANQGSEA. V lost 4 bases to trimming and J lost 1 base, with 7 bases between them. The CDR3 region has the DNA TGCAGCGTTGGACAGACGAACACTGAAGCTTTCTTT. This sequence encodes CSVGQTNTEAFF.

The rearrangement uses TRBV7-9 and TRBJ1-4; 8 bases agree with TRBD1. The CDR3 extends over 14 amino acids. Germline CDR1 SEHNR, CDR2 FQNEAQ (reference sequence). Trimming took 5 bases from V and 15 from J; bases not matched to a gene: 14. In DNA, the CDR3 is TGTGCCAGCAGCCCCATCCTGGCAGGGGGCGAATTGTTTTTT. It translates to CASSPILAGGELFF.

This clone was detected only a few times. The chain carries TRBV29-1 and TRBJ2-7, with 7 nucleotides matching TRBD1. J lost 0 bases, V lost 3 bases, and 5 bases had no gene match. Germline CDR1 reads SQVTM; CDR2 reads ANQGSEA. The CDR3 has 14 amino acids. The chain's CDR3 is CSVEMTGPSYEQYF. The CDR3 DNA is TGCAGCGTTGAGATGACAGGGCCCTCCTACGAGCAGTACTTC.

The chain combines TRBV6-6 with TRBJ1-4; 7 positions match TRBD1. CDR3 length: 15 residues. After removal of 4 bases from V and 5 bases from J, the junction contained 7 bases not matched to a gene. CDR1 and CDR2 from the germline V gene are MNHNY and SVGAGI (reference sequence). CDR3 sequence (DNA): TGTGCCAGCAGTTCAACAGGGGTACCCAATGAAAAACTGTTTTTT. As protein: CASSSTGVPNEKLFF.

The rearrangement links TRBV6-2 or TRBV6-3 to TRBJ1-2, with D uncertain. The V end lost 6 bases, the J end lost 1 base, and 9 bases lay between the germline ends. CDR1 is MNHEY and CDR2 is SVGEGT in the germline V gene. The CDR3 extends over 13 amino acids. The CDR3 bases are TGTGCCAGCAGCCTCGGGATTAACTATGGCTACACCTTC. It is translated as CASSLGINYGYTF.

CDR3 in DNA: TGCGCCAGCAGCCGCGGACGGAGGTGGACCGATGATAGCGCGAACACCGGGGAGCTGTTTTTT. Its translation is CASSRGRRWTDDSANTGELFF. The chain recombines TRBV4-3 with TRBJ2-2; tentatively, D is TRBD2 (5 bases). The CDR3 covers 21 residues. Germline assignment: CDR1 LGHNA and CDR2 YSLEER. The V end lost 4 bases, the J end lost 0 bases, and 27 bases lay between the germline ends.

The gene calls are TRBV7-9 and TRBJ2-7, with TRBD1 matching 8 bases. There are 14 residues in the CDR3. The germline CDR1 and CDR2 sequences are SEHNR and FQNEAQ (reference sequence). V dropped 1 base and J dropped 5; count of bases not matched to a gene: 4. CDR3 sequence: CASSLGQGAHEQYF. Written as DNA, the CDR3 is TGTGCCAGCAGCTTAGGGCAGGGGGCCCACGAGCAGTACTTC.

V is TRBV4-2 and J is TRBJ2-7; D possibly corresponds to TRBD2 (6 bases). Germline V gene lookup returns CDR1 LGHNA and CDR2 YNFKEQ. The CDR3 contains 18 residues. Trimming shortened V by 1 base and J by 2 bases, and 21 bases separated the two germline ends. Here the CDR3 reads CASSQVILVGGRPYEQYF. CDR3 nucleotide sequence: TGTGCCAGCAGCCAAGTTATCTTAGTCGGGGGACGACCCTACGAGCAGTACTTC.

The CDR3: CASSLEGGGGTYEQYF. Here the CDR3 DNA reads TGTGCCAGCAGCTTGGAGGGAGGGGGAGGAACCTACGAGCAGTACTTC. J is TRBJ2-7 and V is TRBV5-4, with D maybe TRBD2 (7 bases). The germline CDR1 and CDR2 sequences are SGHNT and YYREEE (reference sequence). The V end was cut by 0 bases, the J end by 2 bases, with 15 bases between. The CDR3 extends over 16 amino acids.

This chain uses TRBV7-2 with TRBJ1-5, with D perhaps TRBD1 (6 bases). Germline lookup yields CDR1 SGHTA and CDR2 FQGNSA. The CDR3 has 15 residues. V lost 1 base, J lost 3 bases, and 10 bases lay in between. DNA for the CDR3: TGTGCCAGCAGCTTAGACCTGGGGGCCAATCAGCCCCAGCATTTT. It codes for CASSLDLGANQPQHF.

CDR3 in amino acids: CASSEKGTGGNEQYF. CDR3 DNA sequence: TGTGCCAGCAGTGAGAAGGGGACAGGGGGCAACGAGCAGTACTTC. This chain joins TRBV2 and TRBJ2-7; 12 bases fit TRBD1. Germline-derived CDR1 and CDR2 are SNHLY and FYNNEI. The V and J ends lost 3 bases and 5 bases, in that order; junction bases with no gene match: 5. The CDR3 is 15 residues long. Using reference TRBV2 and TRBJ2-7 for the parts outside the CDR3, the full variable domain is EPEVTQTPSHQVTQMGQEVILRCVPISNHLYFYWYRQILGQKVEFLVSFYNNEISEKSEIFDDQFSVERPDGSNFTLKIRSTKLEDSAMYFCASSEKGTGGNEQYFGPGTRLTVT.

V and J are TRBV19 and TRBJ1-3; TRBD1 aligns across 7 bases. Germline CDR1 reads LNHDA; CDR2 reads SQIVND (reference sequence). Trimming at V came to 5 bases and at J to 6 bases, leaving 4 bases not matched to a gene. This CDR3 contains 13 residues. CDR3 sequence reads: CASSPGQSNTIYF. The DNA for the CDR3 is TGTGCCAGTAGTCCGGGACAGTCAAACACCATATATTTT.

V is TRBV7-2 and J is TRBJ2-7, with 7 bases fitting TRBD2. The CDR3 sequence is 16 residues long. The junction had 12 bases not matched to a gene; V was cut back by 5 bases and J by 2 bases. The germline V gene has CDR1 SGHTA and CDR2 FQGNSA. The chain's CDR3 is CASSPTGVGGTYEQYF. The CDR3 nucleotides are TGTGCCAGCAGCCCAACTGGGGTGGGGGGGACCTACGAGCAGTACTTC.

This clone was counted only a few times. The J gene is TRBJ2-7, the V gene TRBV6-6; D unresolved. The length of the CDR3 is 13 residues. V was shortened by 8 bases and J by 6 bases, with 17 bases between the two germline ends. Germline-derived CDR1 and CDR2 are MNHNY and SVGAGI (reference sequence). CDR3 in DNA: TGTGCCAGCGGTCCCACAGTCTCTACCGAGCAGTACTTC. Protein sequence: CASGPTVSTEQYF.

The chain employs TRBV29-1 and TRBJ2-7; the D gene is possibly TRBD2 (6 bases). Trimming stripped 5 bases from V and 6 bases from J, with 14 bases between. The germline V gene encodes CDR1 SQVTM and CDR2 ANQGSEA. This CDR3 contains 12 residues. This CDR3 reads CSVIGTGVEQYF. CDR3 sequence (DNA): TGCAGCGTTATCGGGACTGGAGTCGAGCAGTACTTC.

This clone was found once. This CDR3 is CASSNSPGGQANEQFF. DNA for the CDR3: TGTGCCAGCAGTAATTCCCCCGGAGGACAGGCCAATGAGCAGTTCTTC. The J gene is TRBJ2-1, the V gene TRBV6-4; 7 bases line up with TRBD1. This CDR3 is built from 16 residues. J was trimmed by 6 bases and V by 5 bases; bases with no gene match: 13. Germline V gene sequence: CDR1 MRHNA, CDR2 SNTAGT.

The chain employs TRBV4-2 and TRBJ2-3, with TRBD1 matching over 11 bases. Germline V gene sequence: CDR1 LGHNA, CDR2 YNFKEQ. The trim removed 1 base at V and 5 bases at J, leaving 8 bases unmatched. There are 17 residues in the CDR3. In DNA form, the CDR3 reads TGTGCCAGCAGCCAAGGGACAGGGGGCGCGGGTAGAGATACGCAGTATTTT. This codes for CASSQGTGGAGRDTQYF.